This is a list of T cell receptor beta chains from one sample in a study of cytomegalovirus exposure and HLA in healthy donors. Using immunoSEQ multiplex PCR, the repertoire was profiled, and TCRdb retains in-frame clones only, with some absent. The table includes about 62,000 clones, approximately 87% detected once. Source material: PBMCs. The receptor set was obtained from a man in his late teens or twenties in good health and CMV-seronegative. The CDR3 runs from the conserved cysteine through the conserved F or W. The order of the fields is J gene, clone size, V gene, D gene, CDR3 protein, CDR3 DNA. A D gene is named only where the DNA matches it firmly. A row's size may be missing; if present it is once, few, many or a size class.

>TRBJ2-3|NA|TRBV9|TRBD2
CASSVGGGYGTDTQYF
TGTGCCAGCAGCGTAGGCGGGGGGTACGGCACAGATACGCAGTATTTT
>TRBJ1-2|NA|TRBV6-6|NA
CASSYGRGANYGYTF
TGTGCCAGCAGTTACGGGAGGGGGGCTAACTATGGCTACACCTTC
>TRBJ2-3|few|TRBV5-4|TRBD1
CASTLQGADTQYF
TGTGCCAGCACACTACAGGGGGCAGATACGCAGTATTTT
>TRBJ2-7|NA|TRBV5-4|NA
CASSLDAGSYEQYF
TGTGCCAGCAGCTTGGATGCAGGCTCCTACGAGCAGTACTTC
>TRBJ2-5|NA|TRBV4-1|TRBD2
CASSQGERGEETQYF
TGCGCCAGCAGCCAAGGGGAGCGGGGAGAGGAGACCCAGTACTTC
>TRBJ2-1|NA|TRBV7-6|TRBD2
CASSFSGGSSYNEQFF
TGTGCCAGCAGCTTCAGCGGGGGGAGCTCCTACAATGAGCAGTTCTTC
>TRBJ2-7|NA|TRBV14|NA
CASSPISGQSYEQYF
TGTGCCAGCAGCCCCATATCCGGACAGTCCTACGAGCAGTACTTC
>TRBJ2-1|NA|TRBV9|TRBD2
CASSVSGGGYNEQFF
TGTGCCAGCAGCGTAAGCGGGGGGGGTTACAATGAGCAGTTCTTC
>TRBJ2-7|NA|TRBV14|NA
CASSPVRQTGEQYF
TGTGCCAGCAGCCCGGTGCGGCAGACGGGAGAGCAGTACTTC
>TRBJ2-7|NA|TRBV5-4|NA
CASSFSTGSEQYF
TGTGCCAGCAGCTTTTCCACAGGGTCCGAGCAGTACTTC
>TRBJ2-7|NA|TRBV29-1|NA
CSVRASRSYEQYF
TGCAGCGTGCGGGCCTCACGGTCCTACGAGCAGTACTTC
>TRBJ1-2|NA|TRBV4-1|TRBD1
CASSRQATGTANYGYTF
TGCGCCAGCAGCCGTCAAGCTACCGGGACAGCTAACTATGGCTACACCTTC
>TRBJ2-7|NA|TRBV9|TRBD2
CASSVNDGGNYEQYF
TGTGCCAGCAGCGTAAATGACGGGGGGAACTACGAGCAGTACTTC
>TRBJ1-6|NA|TRBV6-1|NA
CASSELSPLHF
TGTGCCAGCAGTGAACTTTCACCCCTCCACTTT
>TRBJ2-4|NA|TRBV18|TRBD1
CASSPPRTGVDIQYF
TGTGCCAGCTCACCACCGAGGACAGGGGTAGACATTCAGTACTTC
>TRBJ1-1|NA|TRBV7-9|NA
CASSLVTVPEAFF
TGTGCCAGCAGCTTAGTGACAGTTCCTGAAGCTTTCTTT
>TRBJ2-7|NA|TRBV10-3|TRBD1
CATGTESSYEQYF
TGTGCCACTGGGACAGAGAGCTCCTACGAGCAGTACTTC
>TRBJ1-5|NA|TRBV7-3|NA
CASTQTSPGEQPQHF
TGTGCCAGCACGCAGACCTCACCCGGGGAACAGCCCCAGCATTTT
>TRBJ1-1|NA|TRBV7-9|NA
CASSLDGGVNTEAFF
TGTGCCAGCAGCTTAGACGGGGGTGTGAACACTGAAGCTTTCTTT
>TRBJ1-1|NA|TRBV4-1|NA
CASSQASDGTMNTEAFF
TGCGCCAGCAGCCAAGCGAGCGACGGGACTATGAACACTGAAGCTTTCTTT
>TRBJ1-1|NA|TRBV13|TRBD1
CASRGGPNTEAFF
TGTGCCAGCAGAGGGGGCCCGAACACTGAAGCTTTCTTT
>TRBJ2-2|NA|TRBV4-2|NA
CASSQGGWNTGELFF
TGTGCCAGCAGCCAAGGAGGGTGGAACACCGGGGAGCTGTTTTTT
>TRBJ2-7|NA|TRBV5-1|NA
CASSSGLDYEQYF
TGCGCCAGCAGCAGCGGACTCGATTACGAGCAGTACTTC
>TRBJ1-1|NA|TRBV7-9|TRBD1
CASSLMGQGFFTEAFF
TGTGCCAGCAGCTTAATGGGACAGGGGTTTTTCACTGAAGCTTTCTTT
>TRBJ2-7|NA|TRBV7-9|TRBD2
CASSLGTSGRSYEQYF
TGTGCCAGCAGCTTAGGGACTAGCGGGCGCTCCTACGAGCAGTACTTC
>TRBJ1-4|NA|TRBV9|NA
CASSVGGATNEKLFF
TGTGCCAGCAGCGTAGGGGGGGCAACTAATGAAAAACTGTTTTTT
>TRBJ1-1|NA|TRBV14|NA
CASSFSDTEAFF
TGTGCCAGCAGCTTTTCGGACACTGAAGCTTTCTTT
>TRBJ2-1|NA|TRBV29-1|NA
CSQLSRDPERAHNGEQFF
TGCAGCCAACTCTCCAGGGACCCGGAGCGGGCACACAACGGTGAGCAGTTCTTC
>TRBJ2-7|NA|TRBV5-8|NA
CASSSWAPLSYEQYF
TGTGCCAGCAGCTCCTGGGCCCCCCTCTCCTACGAGCAGTACTTC
>TRBJ1-6|once|TRBV19|NA
CATSGGNNSPLHF
TGTGCCACCTCGGGAGGGAATAATTCACCCCTCCACTTT
>TRBJ1-5|NA|TRBV10-1|NA
CASSAHLDQPQHF
TGCGCCAGCAGTGCACATCTCGATCAGCCCCAGCATTTT
>TRBJ2-5|once|TRBV19|TRBD1
CASSIGTEETQYF
TGTGCCAGTAGTATCGGGACAGAAGAGACCCAGTACTTC
>TRBJ2-1|NA|TRBV7-9|TRBD1
CASSPGTGTEQFF
TGTGCCAGCAGCCCAGGGACAGGGACCGAGCAGTTCTTC
>TRBJ1-2|NA|TRBV6-5|TRBD1
CASSQGEHGYTF
TGTGCCAGCAGCCAGGGGGAACATGGCTACACCTTC
>TRBJ2-7|NA|TRBV29-1|TRBD1
CSVSTGGPYEQYF
TGCAGCGTATCTACAGGGGGCCCCTACGAGCAGTACTTC
>TRBJ2-7|NA|TRBV21-1|NA
CASSKGVRRRGPWEQYF
TGTGCCAGCAGCAAAGGCGTCAGAAGGAGGGGCCCGTGGGAGCAGTACTTC
>TRBJ1-5|once|TRBV19|NA
CASRTDYSNQPQHF
TGTGCCAGCCGGACAGATTATAGCAATCAGCCCCAGCATTTT
>TRBJ1-4|NA|TRBV6-6|TRBD1
CASSERQGRGEKLFF
TGTGCCAGCAGCGAACGACAGGGGAGGGGAGAAAAACTGTTTTTT
>TRBJ1-2|NA|TRBV9|NA
CASSPSTGSYYGYTF
TGTGCCAGCAGCCCATCGACGGGGTCGTACTATGGCTACACCTTC
>TRBJ1-2|NA|TRBV4-2|NA
CASSREYSYGYTF
TGTGCCAGCAGCCGAGAATACAGCTATGGCTACACCTTC
>TRBJ1-1|NA|TRBV28|NA
CASSFLPGGNTEAFF
TGTGCCAGCAGTTTTTTGCCGGGGGGGAACACTGAAGCTTTCTTT
>TRBJ2-1|NA|TRBV12-5|NA
CASGPPGTIDNEQFF
TGTGCTAGTGGTCCCCCCGGGACAATCGACAATGAGCAGTTCTTC
>TRBJ2-3|NA|TRBV7-6|NA
CASSLAGGAQTLTDTQYF
TGTGCCAGCAGCTTAGCCGGGGGAGCCCAAACCCTCACAGATACGCAGTATTTT
>TRBJ2-3|NA|TRBV28|TRBD2
CASSTSGEFTDTQYF
TGTGCCAGCAGCACGAGCGGGGAGTTCACAGATACGCAGTATTTT
>TRBJ1-6|once|TRBV5-6|TRBD1
CASSYPGQGAESPLHF
TGTGCCAGCAGCTATCCGGGACAGGGGGCTGAGTCACCCCTCCACTTT
>TRBJ1-3|NA|TRBV6-1|NA
CASTQDYGNTIYF
TGTGCCAGCACCCAGGATTATGGAAACACCATATATTTT
>TRBJ2-5|NA|TRBV9|NA
CASSVAGSQETQYF
TGTGCCAGCAGCGTAGCGGGGAGCCAAGAGACCCAGTACTTC
>TRBJ1-1|NA|TRBV28|TRBD1
CASSLGTGGIPEAFF
TGTGCCAGCAGCCTTGGGACAGGGGGGATCCCTGAAGCTTTCTTT
>TRBJ2-7|NA|TRBV4-1|NA
CASSQDLRYEQYF
TGCGCCAGCAGCCAAGATCTCCGCTACGAGCAGTACTTC
>TRBJ2-5|once|TRBV18|TRBD1
CASSEGTGGSGETQYF
TGTGCCAGCTCAGAGGGGACAGGGGGATCCGGAGAGACCCAGTACTTC
>TRBJ2-1|NA|TRBV30|NA
CAWSVLSGGIEQFF
TGTGCCTGGAGTGTATTGTCAGGGGGGATTGAGCAGTTCTTC
>TRBJ1-1|NA|TRBV14|NA
CASSHSSWAPNTEAFF
TGTGCCAGCAGCCATTCTTCGTGGGCCCCTAACACTGAAGCTTTCTTT